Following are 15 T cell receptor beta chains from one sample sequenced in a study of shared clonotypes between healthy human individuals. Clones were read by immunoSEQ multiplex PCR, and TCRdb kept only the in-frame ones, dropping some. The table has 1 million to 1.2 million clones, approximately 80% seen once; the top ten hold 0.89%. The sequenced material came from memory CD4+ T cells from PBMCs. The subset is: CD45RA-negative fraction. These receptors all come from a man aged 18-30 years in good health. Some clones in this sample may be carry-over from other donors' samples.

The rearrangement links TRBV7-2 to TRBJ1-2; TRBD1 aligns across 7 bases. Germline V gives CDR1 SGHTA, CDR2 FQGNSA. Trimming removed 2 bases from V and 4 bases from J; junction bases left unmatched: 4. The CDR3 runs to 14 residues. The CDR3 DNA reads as TGTGCCAGCAGCTTATCGACAGGGTCCTATGGCTACACCTTC. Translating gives CASSLSTGSYGYTF.

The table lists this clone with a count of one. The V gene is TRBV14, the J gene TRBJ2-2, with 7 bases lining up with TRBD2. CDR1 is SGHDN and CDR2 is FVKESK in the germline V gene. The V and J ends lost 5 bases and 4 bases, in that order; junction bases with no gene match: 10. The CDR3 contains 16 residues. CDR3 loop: CASSYFRGSGTGELFF. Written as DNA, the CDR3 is TGTGCCAGCAGCTACTTCCGCGGGAGCGGCACCGGGGAGCTGTTTTTT.

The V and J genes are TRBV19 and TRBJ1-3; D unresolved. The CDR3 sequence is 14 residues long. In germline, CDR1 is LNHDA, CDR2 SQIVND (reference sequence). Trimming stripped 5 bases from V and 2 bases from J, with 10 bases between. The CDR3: CASSEVGTGNTIYF. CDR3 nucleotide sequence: TGTGCCAGTAGTGAGGTGGGGACTGGAAACACCATATATTTT.

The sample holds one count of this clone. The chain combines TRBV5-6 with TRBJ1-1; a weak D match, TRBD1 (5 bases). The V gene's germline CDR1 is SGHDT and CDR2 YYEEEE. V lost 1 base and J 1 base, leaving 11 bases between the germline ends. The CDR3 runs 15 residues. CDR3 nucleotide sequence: TGTGCCAGCAGCTTGTACGGGGCGGGGAACACTGAAGCTTTCTTT. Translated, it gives CASSLYGAGNTEAFF.

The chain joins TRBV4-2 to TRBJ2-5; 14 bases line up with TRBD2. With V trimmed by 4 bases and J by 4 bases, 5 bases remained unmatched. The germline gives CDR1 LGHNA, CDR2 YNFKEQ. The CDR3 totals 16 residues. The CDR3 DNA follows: TGTGCCAGCAGCCCCGCGGGACTAGCGGGAGTAGAGACCCAGTACTTC. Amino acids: CASSPAGLAGVETQYF.

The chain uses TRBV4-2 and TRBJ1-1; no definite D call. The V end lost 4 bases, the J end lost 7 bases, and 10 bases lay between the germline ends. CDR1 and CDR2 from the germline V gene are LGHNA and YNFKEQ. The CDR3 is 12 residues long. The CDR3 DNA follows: TGTGCCAGCAGCCCGGCGAGCGGTGAAGCTTTCTTT. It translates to CASSPASGEAFF.

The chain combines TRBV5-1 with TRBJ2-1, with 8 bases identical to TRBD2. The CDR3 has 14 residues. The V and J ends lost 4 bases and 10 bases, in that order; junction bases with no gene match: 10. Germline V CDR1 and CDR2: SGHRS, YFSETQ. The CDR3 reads CASSLREGRGEQFF. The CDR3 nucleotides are TGCGCCAGCAGCCTACGGGAGGGCAGGGGAGAGCAGTTCTTC.

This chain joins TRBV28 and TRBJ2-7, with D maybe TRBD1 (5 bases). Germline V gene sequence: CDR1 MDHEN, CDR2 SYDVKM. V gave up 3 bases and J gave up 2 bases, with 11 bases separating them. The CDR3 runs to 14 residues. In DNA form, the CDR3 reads TGTGCCAGCAGTTTCAGTGTGACAGCCTACGAGCAGTACTTC. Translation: CASSFSVTAYEQYF.

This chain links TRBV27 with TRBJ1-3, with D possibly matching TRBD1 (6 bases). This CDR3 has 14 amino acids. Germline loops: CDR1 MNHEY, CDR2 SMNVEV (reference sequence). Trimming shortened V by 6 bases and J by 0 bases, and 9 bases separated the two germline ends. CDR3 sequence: CASSLGGSGNTIYF. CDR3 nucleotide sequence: TGTGCCAGCAGCTTAGGGGGCTCTGGAAACACCATATATTTT.

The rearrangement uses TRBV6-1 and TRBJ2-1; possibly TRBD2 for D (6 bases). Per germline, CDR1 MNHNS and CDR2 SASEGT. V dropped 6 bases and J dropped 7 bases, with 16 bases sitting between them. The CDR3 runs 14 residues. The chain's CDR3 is CASRAGRDRNEQFF. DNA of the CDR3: TGTGCCAGCAGAGCGGGCAGGGATCGGAATGAGCAGTTCTTC.

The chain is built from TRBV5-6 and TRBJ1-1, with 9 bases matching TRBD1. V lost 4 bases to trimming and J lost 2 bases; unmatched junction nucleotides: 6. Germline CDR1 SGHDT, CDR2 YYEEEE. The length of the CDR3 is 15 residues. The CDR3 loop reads CASSAGTGRNTEAFF. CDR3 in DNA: TGTGCCAGCAGCGCGGGGACAGGGCGTAACACTGAAGCTTTCTTT.

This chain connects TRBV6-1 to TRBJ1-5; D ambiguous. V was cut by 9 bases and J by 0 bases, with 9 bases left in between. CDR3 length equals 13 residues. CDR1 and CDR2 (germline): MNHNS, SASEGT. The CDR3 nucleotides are TGTGCCAGTTCCCCCTATAGCAATCAGCCCCAGCATTTT. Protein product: CASSPYSNQPQHF.

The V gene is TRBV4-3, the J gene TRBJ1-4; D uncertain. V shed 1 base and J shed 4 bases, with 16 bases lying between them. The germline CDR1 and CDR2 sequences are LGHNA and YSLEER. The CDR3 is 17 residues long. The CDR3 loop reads CASSQGRSKTVNEKLFF. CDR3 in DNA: TGCGCCAGCAGCCAAGGGAGGAGCAAGACGGTTAATGAAAAACTGTTTTTT.

The CDR3 bases are TGTGCCAGCAGGACAGGGACGTACAATGAGCAGTTCTTC. Encoded protein: CASRTGTYNEQFF. This chain links TRBV2 with TRBJ2-1; 7 bases agree with TRBD1. The V gene's germline CDR1 is SNHLY and CDR2 FYNNEI. This CDR3 has 13 amino acids. Trimming removed 6 bases from V and 4 bases from J; junction bases left unmatched: 3.

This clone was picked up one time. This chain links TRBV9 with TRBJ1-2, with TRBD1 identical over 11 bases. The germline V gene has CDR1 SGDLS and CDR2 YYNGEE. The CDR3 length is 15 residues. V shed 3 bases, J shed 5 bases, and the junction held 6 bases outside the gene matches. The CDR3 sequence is CASSASDRGQYGYTF. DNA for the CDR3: TGTGCCAGCAGCGCCTCGGACAGGGGGCAGTATGGCTACACCTTC.